This TCR beta chain is drawn from a study of T cell responses to AZD1222 COVID-19 vaccine. Sequencing was performed with immunoSEQ multiplex PCR; in TCRdb, only in-frame clones are kept and a portion is missing. The top ten hold about 6.9% of the sample, which has over 150,000 clones, roughly nine tenths seen once. The germline CDR1 and CDR2 sequences are GTSNPN and SVGIG (reference sequence). The CDR3 loop spans 13 amino acids. V dropped 3 bases and J dropped 3; count of bases not matched to a gene: 4. The sequencing used peripheral blood, collected on day 0 of AZD1222 vaccination. V usage is TRBV30 and J usage is TRBJ1-1; 7 bases match TRBD1. The receptor was derived from an adult in good health. CDR3 in DNA: TGTGCCTGGAGGAGGGGGCAGTACACTGAAGCTTTCTTT. Protein product: CAWRRGQYTEAFF.